These 10 T cell receptor beta chains were sequenced from one sample in a study of T cell responses to AZD1222 COVID-19 vaccine. Sequencing was performed with immunoSEQ multiplex PCR; in TCRdb, only in-frame clones are kept and a portion is missing. The table shows 150,000 to 180,000 clones, with roughly nine tenths occurring only once. This material consisted of peripheral blood, taken 28 days after the second AZD1222 dose. The receptor source for this set is an adult who received the AZD1222 COVID-19 vaccine.

The V gene is TRBV2, the J gene TRBJ1-2; D is perhaps TRBD1 (5 bases). The V gene's germline CDR1 is SNHLY and CDR2 FYNNEI. V was shortened by 8 bases and J by 0 bases, with 10 bases between the two germline ends. The CDR3 consists of 13 residues. Here the CDR3 reads CASSGATNYGYTF. CDR3 in DNA: TGTGCCAGCTCCGGGGCGACTAACTATGGCTACACCTTC.

This clone is a singleton in its sample. The chain links TRBV7-2 to TRBJ1-4; 8 bases line up with TRBD1. Germline V CDR1 and CDR2: SGHTA, FQGNSA. The CDR3 extends over 15 amino acids. After removal of 5 bases from V and 6 bases from J, the junction contained 8 bases not matched to a gene. DNA for the CDR3: TGTGCCAGCAGCCCGCGGACAGGGCGGGATGAAAAACTGTTTTTT. As protein: CASSPRTGRDEKLFF. Full variable domain (remainder filled in from reference TRBV7-2 and TRBJ1-4): GAGVSQSPSNKVTEKGKDVELRCDPISGHTALYWYRQSLGQGLEFLIYFQGNSAPDKSGLPSDRFSAERTGGSVSTLTIQRTQQEDSAVYLCASSPRTGRDEKLFFGSGTQLSVL.

This chain links TRBV7-8 with TRBJ1-3, with no clear D. Germline V CDR1 and CDR2: SGHVS, FQNEAQ. The CDR3 is made up of 14 amino acids. V was trimmed by 3 bases and J by 0 bases, leaving 6 bases between them. The CDR3 loop reads CASSFFSSGNTIYF. The CDR3 DNA follows: TGTGCCAGCAGCTTTTTCAGCTCTGGAAACACCATATATTTT.

The J gene is TRBJ2-3, the V gene TRBV9; D is unclear. Trimming stripped 0 bases from V and 0 bases from J, with 11 bases between. Germline lookup yields CDR1 SGDLS and CDR2 YYNGEE. The CDR3 consists of 16 residues. The CDR3 is CASSVAPGSSTDTQYF. The CDR3 nucleotides are TGTGCCAGCAGCGTAGCCCCCGGCTCTAGCACAGATACGCAGTATTTT.

V gene TRBV3-1 (or the pseudogene TRBV3-2) combines with J gene TRBJ2-2; D possibly corresponds to TRBD1 (6 bases). This CDR3 spans 16 amino acids. With 2 bases removed from V and 0 bases from J, the gap between germline ends came to 10 bases. Per the germline V gene, CDR1 is LGHDT and CDR2 is YNNKEL (reference sequence). CDR3: CASSQQDSTNTGELFF. The CDR3 DNA reads TGTGCCAGCAGCCAACAGGACAGCACGAACACCGGGGAGCTGTTTTTT.

V usage is TRBV15 and J usage is TRBJ1-1; D gene unclear. The V gene lost 8 bases and the J gene lost 1 base, with 14 bases spanning the gap. Germline assignment: CDR1 LNHNV and CDR2 YYDKDF (reference sequence). The CDR3 is made up of 14 amino acids. This CDR3 is CATSPQAGNTEAFF. In DNA form, the CDR3 reads TGTGCCACCTCTCCCCAGGCAGGGAACACTGAAGCTTTCTTT.

The chain links TRBV24-1 to TRBJ2-1; TRBD1 matches 8 bases. With 3 bases clipped from V and 8 bases from J, the junction kept 8 bases outside the gene matches. Germline V gives CDR1 KGHDR, CDR2 SFDVKD. CDR3 size: 15 residues. As DNA, the CDR3 is TGTGCCACCAGTGATCCGGAGACAGGGGTTGATGAGCAGTTCTTC. Its protein product is CATSDPETGVDEQFF.

The chain joins TRBV2 to TRBJ2-5; D is perhaps TRBD1 (5 bases). V lost 9 bases, J lost 0 bases, and 8 bases lay in between. Germline values: CDR1 SNHLY, CDR2 FYNNEI. CDR3 length: 12 residues. The CDR3 DNA reads as TGTGCCAGAAAGACAGACCAAGAGACCCAGTACTTC. Translated, it gives CARKTDQETQYF.

J is TRBJ2-2 and V is TRBV5-4; D gene unclear. The CDR3 runs 13 residues. The V gene's germline CDR1 is SGHNT and CDR2 YYREEE (reference sequence). Deletions cut 4 bases from V and 7 bases from J, with 11 bases between. The chain's CDR3 is CASSPDSVGELFF. Here the CDR3 DNA reads TGTGCCAGCAGCCCCGACTCGGTCGGGGAGCTGTTTTTT.

The chain employs TRBV3-1 (or the pseudogene TRBV3-2) and TRBJ1-2, with a tentative D call TRBD1 (6 bases). Germline-derived CDR1 and CDR2 are LGHDT and YNNKEL (reference sequence). The CDR3 is 16 amino acids. Trimming cost V 0 bases and J 7 bases, with 18 bases left between them. CDR3 sequence: CASSQDGTRRAGGYTF. The CDR3 DNA follows: TGTGCCAGCAGCCAAGATGGGACACGCCGGGCGGGTGGCTACACCTTC.